The 5 T cell receptor beta chains below all came from one sample that was sequenced in a study of beta chain features in type 1 diabetes (dated by TCRdb to 2016 to 2018). The receptor library was made with the immunoSEQ multiplex PCR assay. The entire amount of isolated RNA was reverse transcribed using the High Capacity cDNA Reverse Transcription Kit, so the sequenced TCRB transcripts were expressed ones. The clones in this table, taken by TCRdb from immuneACCESS, are in-frame only. Not every clone is retained; where verified, under half of the shortfall comes from an unresolved V gene, and the cause of the rest is unknown. In this sample the table shows 130,000 or so clones, 9.7% of which occur a single time. 0.55% to 0.65% of the sample rests with the top ten. The source material was central memory CD4+ T cells from blood. The receptors here all came from a woman between 35 and 50 years old in good health.

This clone occurred a few times. The chain couples TRBV6-5 to TRBJ1-2; D uncertain. The V gene lost 5 bases and the J gene lost 0 bases, with 13 bases spanning the gap. The CDR3 sequence is 15 residues long. From germline, CDR1 is MNHEY and CDR2 SVGAGI. The CDR3 DNA reads TGTGCCAGCAGTCCATCGAGCCAAGCTAACTATGGCTACACCTTC. Translation: CASSPSSQANYGYTF.

In this sample, this clone turned up a few times. The gene calls are TRBV29-1 and TRBJ1-1; D is possibly TRBD1 (5 bases). The V and J ends lost 3 bases and 1 base respectively, with 12 bases between them. The CDR3 runs 14 residues. CDR1 is SQVTM and CDR2 is ANQGSEA in the germline V gene. CDR3 DNA: TGCAGCGTTGATCGCAGGGATAGGAACACTGAAGCTTTCTTT. This encodes CSVDRRDRNTEAFF.

This clone was seen only a few times. The rearrangement joins TRBV6-5 to TRBJ1-2; 9 bases line up with TRBD1. CDR3 length equals 14 residues. Germline CDR1 is MNHEY and CDR2 is SVGAGI. V gave up 6 bases and J gave up 5 bases; unmatched junction bases: 7. The CDR3 DNA reads TGTGCCAGCAGCTCCGGGACAGGGATTTATGGCTACACCTTC. Translated, it gives CASSSGTGIYGYTF.

This clone came up a few times. V usage is TRBV6-1 and J usage is TRBJ1-4; no definite D call. Germline V gives CDR1 MNHNS, CDR2 SASEGT. Trimming cost V 3 bases and J 9 bases, with 5 bases left between them. The length of the CDR3 is 11 residues. Here the CDR3 DNA reads TGTGCCAGCAGTGAGGCTCAAAAACTGTTTTTT. This translates into CASSEAQKLFF.

This clone has more than one count but fewer than ten. The chain combines TRBV10-3 with TRBJ2-7, with D perhaps TRBD2 (5 bases). Germline assignment: CDR1 ENHRY and CDR2 SYGVKD. This CDR3 has 11 residues. V was clipped by 8 bases and J by 4 bases, with 9 bases between them. This CDR3 reads CAIGSEYEQYF. The CDR3 nucleotides are TGTGCCATCGGGAGCGAATACGAGCAGTACTTC.